This TCR beta chain stems from a study of blood T cell repertoires in COVID-19. Study in general: Sites in the United States, Italy and Spain provided acute and convalescent COVID-19 samples. From T cells, B-cell-depleted T cells, or PBMCs came the material, which was cDNA or gDNA.

The CDR3 is 15 residues long. Trimming left V 10 bases short and J 6 bases short, with 21 bases between. Germline CDR1 ENHRY, CDR2 SYGVKD. This clone was observed once. Some clones are missing from TCRdb's copy, which holds only in-frame ones; the method was immunoSEQ multiplex PCR. Among 150,000 to 200,000 clones, roughly 90% were seen once, and the ten largest hold 15% to 20%. Sample: peripheral blood. The genes are TRBV10-3 and TRBJ2-2, with D maybe TRBD2 (5 bases). The origin of this receptor is a man aged 55-75 years with active or convalescent COVID-19. CDR3 protein: CASLGGTLMSGELFF. DNA of the CDR3: TGTGCCAGCCTCGGAGGAACCCTGATGTCCGGGGAGCTGTTTTTT.